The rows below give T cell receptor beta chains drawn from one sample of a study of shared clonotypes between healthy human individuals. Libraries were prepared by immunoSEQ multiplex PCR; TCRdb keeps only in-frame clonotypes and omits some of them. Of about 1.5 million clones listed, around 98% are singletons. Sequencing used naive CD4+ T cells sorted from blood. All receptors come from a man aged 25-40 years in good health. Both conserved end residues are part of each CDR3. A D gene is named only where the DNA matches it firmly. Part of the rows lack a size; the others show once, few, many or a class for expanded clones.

TGTGCCTGGAGTGTAGGTTTGGGGCAGCCCCAGCATTTT	CAWSVGLGQPQHF	TRBV30	TRBJ1-5	NA	NA
TGTGCCAGCAGTGGGACTAGCCGAAGTACCGCCGGGGAGCTGTTTTTT	CASSGTSRSTAGELFF	TRBV6-1	TRBJ2-2	TRBD2	NA
TGTGCCATCAGTGGCGGACAGGGGGCAAATCGAAGTTTAGGGGAGCAGTACTTC	CAISGGQGANRSLGEQYF	TRBV10-3	TRBJ2-7	TRBD1	NA
TGCAGCGGGACTAGGAACTACAATGAGCAGTTCTTC	CSGTRNYNEQFF	TRBV29-1	TRBJ2-1	TRBD2	NA
TGTGCCAGCAGTCCCCGGGACAGGGATGGAGTCGGGGAGCTGTTTTTT	CASSPRDRDGVGELFF	TRBV27	TRBJ2-2	TRBD1	NA
TGTGCCAGCTCACCACTGCGAGGGGTAGATACGCAGTATTTT	CASSPLRGVDTQYF	TRBV18	TRBJ2-3	NA	NA
TGTGCCTGGAGTGTCGGGGGACACACTGAAGCTTTCTTT	CAWSVGGHTEAFF	TRBV30	TRBJ1-1	NA	NA
TGTGCCAGCAGTTTAGCAGCGGGAGGGTCCTACAATGAGCAGTTCTTC	CASSLAAGGSYNEQFF	TRBV28	TRBJ2-1	TRBD2	NA
TGTGCCAGCAGCCTCCGCCCGGGTGGGTCCTACGAGCAGTACTTC	CASSLRPGGSYEQYF	TRBV7-2	TRBJ2-7	NA	NA
TGTGCCAGCAGCGTAGATGGGGCAGGGGGAGAGACCCAGTACTTC	CASSVDGAGGETQYF	TRBV9	TRBJ2-5	TRBD1	once
TGTGCCAGCAGTTACTCCCGGAATGAGCAGTTCTTC	CASSYSRNEQFF	TRBV6-6	TRBJ2-1	NA	NA
TGCAGCACCTCAGGGGGGGGCGCCTACAATGAGCAGTTCTTC	CSTSGGGAYNEQFF	TRBV29-1	TRBJ2-1	NA	NA
TGTGCCAGCAGCCGGGAGACGGCGGGAGACTCGCACGAGCAGTACTTC	CASSRETAGDSHEQYF	TRBV14	TRBJ2-7	TRBD2	NA
TGTGCCAGTAGTACCACCGGGACAGGGGATCAGCCCCAGCATTTT	CASSTTGTGDQPQHF	TRBV19	TRBJ1-5	TRBD1	NA
TGTGCCAGCTCACCGGTGACAGGGATCACAACTAATGAAAAACTGTTTTTT	CASSPVTGITTNEKLFF	TRBV18	TRBJ1-4	TRBD1	once
TGTGCCAGTAGTATTCTGGCGGGGGGTACAGATACGCAGTATTTT	CASSILAGGTDTQYF	TRBV19	TRBJ2-3	TRBD2	NA
TGTGCCAGCAGCTCGGACAGGGTTGCCAATCAGCCCCAGCATTTT	CASSSDRVANQPQHF	TRBV7-2	TRBJ1-5	TRBD1	NA
TGTGCCATCAGACCGGGACAGGGTACTCCAGGGCTCTACGAGCAGTACTTC	CAIRPGQGTPGLYEQYF	TRBV10-3	TRBJ2-7	TRBD1	NA
TGTGCCAGCAGCCAACCTAAGCAGGGAGGTCTTTACGCCGCTGAAGCTTTCTTT	CASSQPKQGGLYAAEAFF	TRBV5-4	TRBJ1-1	NA	NA
TGTGCCAGCAGCGTAGGTCCGGCGGGCCCACAAGAGACCCAGTACTTC	CASSVGPAGPQETQYF	TRBV9	TRBJ2-5	NA	NA
TGTGCCAGCAGTGACTCGATTGGGTCCTCTGGCTACACCTTC	CASSDSIGSSGYTF	TRBV6-4	TRBJ1-2	NA	NA
TGTGCCAGAAGCCTTCCACCTCGGACTAGCGGGAGGGCACGCTCCTACAATGAGCAGTTCTTC	CARSLPPRTSGRARSYNEQFF	TRBV5-3	TRBJ2-1	TRBD2	NA
TGCGCCAGCAGTGATAGGAGGGGAATGGGCAATCAGCCCCAGCATTTT	CASSDRRGMGNQPQHF	TRBV10-2	TRBJ1-5	NA	NA
TGTGCCAGCAGTTACGGCTACGAGCAGTACTTC	CASSYGYEQYF	TRBV28	TRBJ2-7	NA	NA
TGTGCCAGCAGCCGGTCTAGCGGGGCCTACGAGCAGTACTTC	CASSRSSGAYEQYF	TRBV14	TRBJ2-7	TRBD2	NA
TGCGCCAGCAGCTTAGGCTCGGGACAAGAAAAACTGTTTTTT	CASSLGSGQEKLFF	TRBV5-1	TRBJ1-4	NA	NA
TGTGCCAGCAGCTCTCGCCGGGAACTCATGAACACTGAAGCTTTCTTT	CASSSRRELMNTEAFF	TRBV25-1	TRBJ1-1	NA	NA
TGTGCCAGCAGCGTAGGAGGGACGGGGTCCTACAATGAGCAGTTCTTC	CASSVGGTGSYNEQFF	TRBV9	TRBJ2-1	NA	NA
TGTGCCAGCAGTTTATGGAGGGGGGGAGGGAAGGCTAGCGGGAATGCCTACGAGCAGTACTTC	CASSLWRGGGKASGNAYEQYF	TRBV27	TRBJ2-7	TRBD2	NA
TGTGCCAGCAGCCCCCGTGAGACTCAGCCCCAGCATTTT	CASSPRETQPQHF	TRBV6-5	TRBJ1-5	NA	NA
TGCGCCAGCAGCCAAGTTTGGGTCACAGATACGCAGTATTTT	CASSQVWVTDTQYF	TRBV4-1	TRBJ2-3	NA	NA
TGTGCCAGCAGTTTGGCAGGGGGCTTCTTCGAGCAGTACTTC	CASSLAGGFFEQYF	TRBV27	TRBJ2-7	TRBD1	NA
TGTGCCAGCAGCGTAGCAGGTACCGGGGAGCTGTTTTTT	CASSVAGTGELFF	TRBV9	TRBJ2-2	NA	NA